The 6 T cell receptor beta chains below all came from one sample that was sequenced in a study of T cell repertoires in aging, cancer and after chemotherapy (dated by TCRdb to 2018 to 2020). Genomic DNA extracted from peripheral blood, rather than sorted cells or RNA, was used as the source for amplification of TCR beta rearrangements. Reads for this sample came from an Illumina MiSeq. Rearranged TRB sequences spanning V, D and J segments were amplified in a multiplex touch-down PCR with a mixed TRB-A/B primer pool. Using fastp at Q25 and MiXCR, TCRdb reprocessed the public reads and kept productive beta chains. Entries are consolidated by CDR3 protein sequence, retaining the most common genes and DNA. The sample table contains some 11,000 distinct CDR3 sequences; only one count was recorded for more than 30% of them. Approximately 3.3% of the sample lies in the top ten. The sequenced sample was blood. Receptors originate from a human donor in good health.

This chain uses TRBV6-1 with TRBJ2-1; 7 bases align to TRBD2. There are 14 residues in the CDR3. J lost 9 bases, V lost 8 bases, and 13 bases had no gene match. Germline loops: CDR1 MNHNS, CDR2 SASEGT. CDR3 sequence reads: CASLSGGFGGEQFF. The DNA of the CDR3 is TGTGCCAGCCTATCGGGAGGATTTGGGGGTGAGCAGTTCTTC.

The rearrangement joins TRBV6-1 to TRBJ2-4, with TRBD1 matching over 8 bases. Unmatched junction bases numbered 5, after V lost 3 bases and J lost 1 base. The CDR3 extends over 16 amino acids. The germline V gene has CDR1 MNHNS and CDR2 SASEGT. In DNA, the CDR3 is TGTGCCAGCAGTGATGGCCAGGGGGCGGCCAAAAACATTCAGTACTTC. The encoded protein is CASSDGQGAAKNIQYF.

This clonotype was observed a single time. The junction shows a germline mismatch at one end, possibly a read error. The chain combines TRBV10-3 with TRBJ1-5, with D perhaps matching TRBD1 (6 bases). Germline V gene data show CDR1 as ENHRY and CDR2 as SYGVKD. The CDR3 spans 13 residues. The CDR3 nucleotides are TGTGCCAGCAGTGAACAGGGAAATCAGCCCCAGCATTTT. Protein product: CASSEQGNQPQHF.

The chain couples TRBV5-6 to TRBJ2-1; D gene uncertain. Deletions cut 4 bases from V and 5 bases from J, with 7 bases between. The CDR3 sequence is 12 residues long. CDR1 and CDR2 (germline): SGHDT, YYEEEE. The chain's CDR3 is CASSKANNEQFF. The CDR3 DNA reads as TGTGCCAGCAGCAAAGCCAACAATGAGCAGTTCTTC.

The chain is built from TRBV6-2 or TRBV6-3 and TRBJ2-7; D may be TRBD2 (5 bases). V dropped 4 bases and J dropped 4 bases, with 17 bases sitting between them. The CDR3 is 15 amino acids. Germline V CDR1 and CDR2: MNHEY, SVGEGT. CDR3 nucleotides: TGTGCCAGCAGTTCCCCAGCGGATCTAAAATACGAGCAGTACTTC. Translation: CASSSPADLKYEQYF.

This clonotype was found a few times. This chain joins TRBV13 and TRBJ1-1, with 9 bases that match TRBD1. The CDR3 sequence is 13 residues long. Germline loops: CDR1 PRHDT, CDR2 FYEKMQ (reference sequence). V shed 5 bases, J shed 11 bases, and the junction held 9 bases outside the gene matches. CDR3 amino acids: CASSPRQGGGAFF. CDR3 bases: TGTGCCAGCAGCCCCCGACAGGGGGGAGGGGCTTTCTTT. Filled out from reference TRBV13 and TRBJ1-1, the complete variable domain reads AAGVIQSPRHLIKEKRETATLKCYPIPRHDTVYWYQQGPGQDPQFLISFYEKMQSDKGSIPDRFSAQQFSDYHSELNMSSLELGDSALYFCASSPRQGGGAFFGQGTRLTVV.